The TCR beta chain under discussion was sequenced for a study of beta chain features in type 1 diabetes. The study's findings and limits: Researchers report that Type 1 diabetes patients had moderately but significantly shorter TCRB CDR3s across all four CD4+ subsets.

Expressed TCRB transcripts were sequenced because the entire RNA isolate underwent reverse transcription. TCRdb keeps only in-frame clones here, not all; method: immunoSEQ multiplex PCR. The data hold some 410,000 clones, with approximately 15% observed a single time. This clone was picked up a small number of times. Its antigen remains unidentified. The germline CDR1 and CDR2 sequences are SEHNR and FQNEAQ (reference sequence). V was cut by 4 bases and J by 6 bases, with 7 bases left in between. The CDR3 totals 12 residues. The chain carries TRBV7-9 and TRBJ1-5; D is undetermined. This receptor was taken from a man under 40 in good health. The sequencing sample was made of naive CD4+ T cells from blood. Here the CDR3 reads CASSSKSQPQHF. The CDR3 nucleotides read TGTGCCAGCAGCTCAAAAAGTCAGCCCCAGCATTTT. Full variable domain (remainder filled in from reference TRBV7-9 and TRBJ1-5): DTGVSQNPRHKITKRGQNVTFRCDPISEHNRLYWYRQTLGQGPEFLTYFQNEAQLEKSRLLSDRFSAERPKGSFSTLEIQRTEQGDSAMYLCASSSKSQPQHFGDGTRLSIL.